One sample yielded the 13 T cell receptor beta chains listed below, sequenced in a study of CD8 T cells in ankylosing spondylitis. Broader study findings: It appeared that ankylosing spondylitis blood was characterized by a TCR beta motif of 8 or 9 highly homologous variants.

No antigen is known for these receptors. TCRdb called the 5' RACE reads again in MiXCR, with one record for every CDR3 protein. In the table there are approximately 300,000 distinct CDR3 sequences, approximately 8.2% of which are singletons. Sequenced material: blood, either unsorted or a sorted T cell fraction (not recorded which). The receptors here all came from a male donor with ankylosing spondylitis.

J is TRBJ2-2 and V is TRBV25-1; D remains ambiguous. CDR3 size: 13 residues. Germline loops: CDR1 MGHDK, CDR2 SYGVNS. The V end lost 7 bases, the J end lost 3 bases, and 9 bases lay between the germline ends. CDR3 in amino acids: CASTDLYTGELFF. DNA for the CDR3: TGTGCCAGCACAGACCTTTACACCGGGGAGCTGTTTTTT.

The CDR3 DNA reads as TGTGCCAGCAGTTTATTGGTGGGGGCCAAGGTTTACAATGAGCAGTTCTTC. This sequence encodes CASSLLVGAKVYNEQFF. V gene TRBV28 combines with J gene TRBJ2-1; the D gene is possibly TRBD1 (6 bases). Trimming removed 1 base from V and 4 bases from J, with 17 bases in between. CDR1 and CDR2 from the germline V gene are MDHEN and SYDVKM. This CDR3 is 17 amino acids long.

The gene calls are TRBV29-1 and TRBJ2-7; 7 nucleotides match TRBD1. Germline CDR1 is SQVTM and CDR2 is ANQGSEA. The CDR3 is 13 amino acids. The V segment lost 4 bases and the J segment 3 bases; nucleotides outside the gene matches: 6. CDR3 DNA: TGCAGCGTTGCCGGGACAGCTTACTACGAGCAGTACTTC. It translates to CSVAGTAYYEQYF.

Many counts were recorded for this clonotype. This chain uses TRBV29-1 with TRBJ2-7, with 7 nucleotides matching TRBD2. Trimming took 5 bases from V and 2 from J; bases not matched to a gene: 9. The CDR3 is 14 residues long. From germline, CDR1 is SQVTM and CDR2 ANQGSEA. CDR3 amino acids: CSVSQVAGTYEQYF. The CDR3 DNA is TGCAGCGTTTCCCAGGTAGCGGGCACCTACGAGCAGTACTTC.

This clonotype has more than one count but fewer than ten. This chain uses TRBV4-3 with TRBJ1-1; no reliable D call. The V and J ends lost 1 base and 8 bases respectively, with 11 bases between them. Germline V gene sequence: CDR1 LGHNA, CDR2 YSLEER. This CDR3 region has 13 residues. CDR3 protein: CASSQGDDSEAFF. For the CDR3, the DNA is TGCGCCAGCAGCCAAGGAGATGACTCGGAAGCTTTCTTT.

This clonotype was observed a handful of times. This chain links TRBV5-1 with TRBJ2-2; 8 positions match TRBD1. Germline assignment: CDR1 SGHRS and CDR2 YFSETQ. Trimming removed 6 bases from V and 1 base from J; junction bases left unmatched: 8. CDR3 length: 16 residues. The CDR3 spells CASTRSGTGNTGELFF. CDR3 nucleotides: TGCGCCAGCACCCGATCCGGGACAGGGAACACCGGGGAGCTGTTTTTT.

This chain uses TRBV7-9 with TRBJ2-3; 9 nucleotides line up with TRBD2. V lost 1 base, J lost 0 bases, and 2 bases stayed unmatched. The CDR3 consists of 16 residues. CDR1 and CDR2 from the germline V gene are SEHNR and FQNEAQ (reference sequence). CDR3 in DNA: TGTGCCAGCAGCTTAGAAAGCGGGAGGAGCACAGATACGCAGTATTTT. This encodes CASSLESGRSTDTQYF.

With respect to this clonotype: A read error may account for a junction end that differs from germline. The V call is TRBV29-1, the J call TRBJ1-1; D remains unclear. The length of the CDR3 is 12 residues. Looked up from germline, CDR1 is SQVTM and CDR2 is ANQGSEA. The CDR3 is CSVQDGYTEAFF. For the CDR3, the DNA is TGCAGCGTTCAAGATGGGTACACTGAAGCTTTCTTT.

At least ten counts were recorded for this clonotype. The chain links TRBV12-3 or TRBV12-4 to TRBJ2-1; either TRBD1 or TRBD2 may fit D (5 bases each). CDR3 size: 15 residues. V lost 6 bases to trimming and J lost 3 bases, with 15 bases between them. CDR3 sequence (DNA): TGTGCCAGCAGACCCACGAGGGGCAGCTACAATGAGCAGTTCTTC. Amino acid sequence: CASRPTRGSYNEQFF.

This clonotype was recorded a few times. The chain recombines TRBV9 with TRBJ2-6; a weak D match, TRBD2 (5 bases). Between the trimmed V and J ends, which lost 2 bases and 4 bases, there was a span of 10 bases. The CDR3 consists of 15 residues. Germline loops: CDR1 SGDLS, CDR2 YYNGEE. CDR3 sequence: CASSVIGGGANVLTF. In DNA form, the CDR3 reads TGTGCCAGCAGCGTTATAGGAGGCGGGGCCAACGTCCTGACTTTC.

A few counts support this clonotype. V is TRBV12-3 or TRBV12-4 and J is TRBJ2-2, with TRBD2 as a possible D gene (5 bases). The V and J ends lost 3 bases and 6 bases respectively, with 8 bases between them. This CDR3 comprises 13 residues. The CDR3 region has the DNA TGTGCCAGCAGTTTGGGTAGCGCCGGGGAGCTGTTTTTT. Translation gives CASSLGSAGELFF.

This clonotype was found many times. The V call is TRBV24-1, the J call TRBJ1-2, with 11 positions matching TRBD1. CDR3 length equals 15 residues. Losses at the gene ends were 3 bases for V and 6 bases for J; bases not matched to a gene: 5. The V gene's germline CDR1 is KGHDR and CDR2 SFDVKD. CDR3 bases: TGTGCCACCAGTGATACGGACAGGGGGCAGGATGGCTACACCTTC. Its protein is CATSDTDRGQDGYTF.

V usage is TRBV10-2 and J usage is TRBJ2-1; maybe TRBD2 (5 bases). Deletions cut 6 bases from V and 3 bases from J, with 15 bases between. There are 15 residues in the CDR3. Germline loops: CDR1 WSHSY, CDR2 SAAADI. The CDR3 DNA sequence: TGCGCCAGCAGAACGGGAAGCGCCCTCTACAATGAGCAGTTCTTC. Encoded protein: CASRTGSALYNEQFF.